This T cell receptor (beta chain) was obtained from a study of T-cell memory formation after mild COVID-19. General study findings and limits: Clones shrinking between day 15 and 85 showed a balanced CD4/CD8 split, and those that grew later tilted toward CD4+. SARS-CoV-2 specificity of second-wave clones peaking day 37 was unconfirmed.

Of note for this clonotype: Antigen specificity is unknown. A junction end diverges from the germline sequence, so it may reflect a read error.

This CDR3 is built from 16 residues. Germline V gene data show CDR1 as SEHNR and CDR2 as FQNEAQ (reference sequence). cDNA libraries for TCR alpha and TCR beta, carrying sample barcodes and UMIs, came from 5'RACE with constant-segment primers. TCRdb analysed the 5' RACE reads with MiXCR anew, one entry per CDR3 protein. Altogether more than 300,000 distinct CDR3 sequences are present, roughly 13% being singletons, with the ten largest covering approximately 22%. This sequence joins TRBV7-9 and TRBJ2-4; 8 bases are a match to TRBD2. Sequenced material: PBMCs or a T cell subset sorted from them (not recorded which). The source is a man between 18 and 35 years old who had mild COVID-19 (a few samples of this study predate the infection). Cell type and time point are not known. The CDR3, as DNA: TGTGCCAGCAGTCTCGGGGCAGGACTAGCCAAAAACATTCAGTGCTTC. As protein: CASSLGAGLAKNIQCF.